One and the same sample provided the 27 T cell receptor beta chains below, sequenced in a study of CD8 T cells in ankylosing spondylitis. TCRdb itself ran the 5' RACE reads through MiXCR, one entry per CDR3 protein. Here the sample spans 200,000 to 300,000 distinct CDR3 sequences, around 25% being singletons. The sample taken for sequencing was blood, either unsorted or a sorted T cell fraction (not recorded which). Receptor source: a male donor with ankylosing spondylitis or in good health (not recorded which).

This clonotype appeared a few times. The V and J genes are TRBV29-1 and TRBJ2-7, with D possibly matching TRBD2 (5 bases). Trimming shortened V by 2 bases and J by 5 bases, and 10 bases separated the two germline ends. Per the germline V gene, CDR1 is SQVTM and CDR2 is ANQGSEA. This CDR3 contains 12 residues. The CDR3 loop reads CSVERLADEQYF. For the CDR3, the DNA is TGCAGCGTTGAACGGCTAGCAGACGAGCAGTACTTC.

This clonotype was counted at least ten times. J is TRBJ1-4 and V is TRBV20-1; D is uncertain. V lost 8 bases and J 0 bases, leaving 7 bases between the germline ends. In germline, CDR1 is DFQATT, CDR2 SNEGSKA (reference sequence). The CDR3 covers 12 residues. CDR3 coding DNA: TGCAGTATCTTAACAACTAATGAAAAACTGTTTTTT. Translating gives CSILTTNEKLFF.

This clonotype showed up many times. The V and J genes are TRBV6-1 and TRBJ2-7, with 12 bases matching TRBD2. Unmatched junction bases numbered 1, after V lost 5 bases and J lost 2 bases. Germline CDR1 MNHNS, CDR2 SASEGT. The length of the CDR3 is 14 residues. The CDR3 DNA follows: TGTGCCAGCAGTCGGACTAGCGGGACCTACGAGCAGTACTTC. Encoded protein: CASSRTSGTYEQYF.

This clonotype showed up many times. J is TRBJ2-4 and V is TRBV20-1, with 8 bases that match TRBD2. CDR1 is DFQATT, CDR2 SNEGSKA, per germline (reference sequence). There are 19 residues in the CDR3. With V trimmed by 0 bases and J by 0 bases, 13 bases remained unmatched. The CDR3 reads CSARDALGAGDIAKNIQYF. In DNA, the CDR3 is TGCAGTGCTAGAGATGCCCTCGGAGCGGGGGACATAGCCAAAAACATTCAGTACTTC.

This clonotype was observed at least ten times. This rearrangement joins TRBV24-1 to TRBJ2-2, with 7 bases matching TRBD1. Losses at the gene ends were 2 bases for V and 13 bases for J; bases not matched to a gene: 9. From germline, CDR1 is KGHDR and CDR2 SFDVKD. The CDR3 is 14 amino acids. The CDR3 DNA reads TGTGCCACCAGTGATTCTACAGGGGATGTGGCGCTGTTTTTT. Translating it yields CATSDSTGDVALFF.

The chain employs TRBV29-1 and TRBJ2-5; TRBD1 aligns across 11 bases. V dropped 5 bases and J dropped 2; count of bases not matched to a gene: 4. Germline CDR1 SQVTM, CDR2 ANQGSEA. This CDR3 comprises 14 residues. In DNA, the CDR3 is TGCAGCGTTTGGACAGGGGGCCGGCAAGAGACCCAGTACTTC. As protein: CSVWTGGRQETQYF.

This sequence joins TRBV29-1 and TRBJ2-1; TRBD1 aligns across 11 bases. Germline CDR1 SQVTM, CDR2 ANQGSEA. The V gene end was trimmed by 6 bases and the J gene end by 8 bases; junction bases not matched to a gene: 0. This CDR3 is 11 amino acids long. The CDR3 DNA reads TGCAGCGTGGACAGGGGGCATGAGCAGTTCTTC. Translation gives CSVDRGHEQFF.

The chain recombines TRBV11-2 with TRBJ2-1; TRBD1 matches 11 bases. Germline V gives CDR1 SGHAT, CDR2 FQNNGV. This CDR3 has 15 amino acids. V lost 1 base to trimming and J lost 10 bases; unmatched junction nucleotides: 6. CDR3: CASSLVDRGRGEQFF. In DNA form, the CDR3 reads TGTGCCAGCAGCTTAGTGGACAGGGGGCGCGGGGAGCAGTTCTTC.

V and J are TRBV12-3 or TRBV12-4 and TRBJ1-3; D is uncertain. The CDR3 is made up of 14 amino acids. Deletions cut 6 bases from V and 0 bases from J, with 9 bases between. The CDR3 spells CASSPWSSGNTIYF. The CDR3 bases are TGTGCCAGCAGCCCTTGGAGCTCTGGAAACACCATATATTTT.

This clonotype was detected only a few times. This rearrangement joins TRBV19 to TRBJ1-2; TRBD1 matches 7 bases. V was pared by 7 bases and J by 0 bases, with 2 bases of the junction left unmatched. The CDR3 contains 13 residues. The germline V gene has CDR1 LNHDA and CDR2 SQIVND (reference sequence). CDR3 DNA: TGTGCCAGTACCGGGACAGCTAACTATGGCTACACCTTC. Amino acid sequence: CASTGTANYGYTF.

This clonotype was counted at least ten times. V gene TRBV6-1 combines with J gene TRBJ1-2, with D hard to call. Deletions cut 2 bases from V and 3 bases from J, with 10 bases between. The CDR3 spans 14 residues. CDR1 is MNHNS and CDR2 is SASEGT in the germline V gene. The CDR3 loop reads CASSEPGSDYGYTF. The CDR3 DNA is TGTGCCAGCAGTGAACCGGGCTCGGACTATGGCTACACCTTC.

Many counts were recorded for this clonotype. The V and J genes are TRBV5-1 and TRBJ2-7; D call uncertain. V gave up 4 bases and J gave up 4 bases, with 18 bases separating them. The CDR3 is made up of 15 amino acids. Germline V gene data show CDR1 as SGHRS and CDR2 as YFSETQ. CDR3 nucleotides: TGCGCCAGCAGCGAACCGGGCCCTTTTTCTTACGAGCAGTACTTC. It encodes CASSEPGPFSYEQYF.

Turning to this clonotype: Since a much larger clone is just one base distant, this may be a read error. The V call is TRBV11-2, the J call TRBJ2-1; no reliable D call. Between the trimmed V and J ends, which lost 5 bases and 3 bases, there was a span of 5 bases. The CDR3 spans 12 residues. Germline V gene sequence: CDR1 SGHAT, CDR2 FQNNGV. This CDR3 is CASSTFYNEQFF. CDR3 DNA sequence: TGTGCCAGCAGCACTTTCTACAATGAGCAGTTCTTC. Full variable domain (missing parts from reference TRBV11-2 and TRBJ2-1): EAGVAQSPRYKIIEKRQSVAFWCNPISGHATLYWYQQILGQGPKLLIQFQNNGVVDDSQLPKDRFSAERLKGVDSTLKIQPAKLEDSAVYLCASSTFYNEQFFGPGTRLTVL.

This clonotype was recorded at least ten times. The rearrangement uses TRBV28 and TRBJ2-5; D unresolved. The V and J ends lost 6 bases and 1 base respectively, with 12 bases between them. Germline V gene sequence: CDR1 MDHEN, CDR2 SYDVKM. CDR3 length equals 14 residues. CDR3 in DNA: TGTGCCAGCAGCCTCCGGATCCTCCAAGAGACCCAGTACTTC. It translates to CASSLRILQETQYF.

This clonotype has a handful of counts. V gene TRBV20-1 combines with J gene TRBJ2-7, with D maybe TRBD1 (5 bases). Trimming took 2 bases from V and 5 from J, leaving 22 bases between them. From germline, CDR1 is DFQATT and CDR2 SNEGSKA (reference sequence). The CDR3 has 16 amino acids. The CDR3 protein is CSARPPTPGREDEQYF. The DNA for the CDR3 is TGCAGTGCTAGACCTCCCACCCCGGGCAGGGAAGACGAGCAGTACTTC.

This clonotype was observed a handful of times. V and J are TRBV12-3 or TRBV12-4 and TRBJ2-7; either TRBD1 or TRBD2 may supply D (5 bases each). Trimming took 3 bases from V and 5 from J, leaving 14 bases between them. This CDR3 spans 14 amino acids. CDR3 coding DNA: TGTGCCAGCAGTTTCTCGGGACGGTCCGACGAGCAGTACTTC. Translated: CASSFSGRSDEQYF.

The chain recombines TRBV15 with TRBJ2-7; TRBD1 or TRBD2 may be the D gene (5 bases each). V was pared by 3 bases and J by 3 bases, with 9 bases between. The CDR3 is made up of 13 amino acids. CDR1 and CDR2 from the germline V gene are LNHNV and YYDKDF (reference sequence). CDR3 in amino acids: CATSSYGGYEQYF. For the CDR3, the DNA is TGTGCCACCAGCAGTTATGGGGGCTACGAGCAGTACTTC.

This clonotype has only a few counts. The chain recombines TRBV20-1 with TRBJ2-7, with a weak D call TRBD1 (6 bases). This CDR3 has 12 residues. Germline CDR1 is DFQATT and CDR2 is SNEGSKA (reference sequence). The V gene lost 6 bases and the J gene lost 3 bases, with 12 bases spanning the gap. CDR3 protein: CSAQQGRYEQYF. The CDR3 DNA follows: TGCAGTGCGCAACAGGGACGCTACGAGCAGTACTTC.

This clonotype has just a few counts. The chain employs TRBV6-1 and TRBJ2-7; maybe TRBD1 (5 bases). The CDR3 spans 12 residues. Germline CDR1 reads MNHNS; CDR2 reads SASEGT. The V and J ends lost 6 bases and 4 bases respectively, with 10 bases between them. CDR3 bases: TGTGCCAGCAGAGGACATATGTACGAGCAGTACTTC. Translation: CASRGHMYEQYF.

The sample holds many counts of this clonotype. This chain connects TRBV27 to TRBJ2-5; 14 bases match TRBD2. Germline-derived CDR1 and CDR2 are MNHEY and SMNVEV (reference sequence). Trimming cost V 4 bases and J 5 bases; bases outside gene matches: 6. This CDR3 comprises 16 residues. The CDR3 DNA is TGTGCCAGCAGTTCCTGGACTAGCGGGGGGCCGGAGACCCAGTACTTC. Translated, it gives CASSSWTSGGPETQYF.

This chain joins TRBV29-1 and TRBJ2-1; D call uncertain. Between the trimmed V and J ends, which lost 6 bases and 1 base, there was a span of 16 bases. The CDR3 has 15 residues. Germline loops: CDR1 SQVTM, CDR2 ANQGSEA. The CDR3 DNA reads TGCAGCGTCCCCAGGCCCGGTTGGTCCTACAATGAGCAGTTCTTC. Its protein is CSVPRPGWSYNEQFF.

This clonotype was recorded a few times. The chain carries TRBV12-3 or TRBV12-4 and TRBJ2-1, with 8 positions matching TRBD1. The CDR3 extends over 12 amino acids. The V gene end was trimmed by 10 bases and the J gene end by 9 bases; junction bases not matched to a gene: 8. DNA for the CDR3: TGTGCCACCTGGACAGGGATAGGTGAGCAGTTCTTC. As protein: CATWTGIGEQFF.

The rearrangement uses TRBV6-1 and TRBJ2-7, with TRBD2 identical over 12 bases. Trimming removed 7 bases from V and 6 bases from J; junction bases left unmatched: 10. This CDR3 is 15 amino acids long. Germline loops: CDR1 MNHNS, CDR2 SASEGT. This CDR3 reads CASTAATSGGREQYF. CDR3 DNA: TGTGCCAGCACCGCAGCGACTAGCGGGGGACGCGAGCAGTACTTC.

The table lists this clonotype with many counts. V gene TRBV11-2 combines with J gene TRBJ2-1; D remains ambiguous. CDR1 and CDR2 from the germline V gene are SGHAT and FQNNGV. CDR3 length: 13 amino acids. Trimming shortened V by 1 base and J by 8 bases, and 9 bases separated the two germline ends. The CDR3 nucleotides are TGTGCCAGCAGCTTAGGCCACATGGATGAGCAGTTCTTC. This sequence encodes CASSLGHMDEQFF.

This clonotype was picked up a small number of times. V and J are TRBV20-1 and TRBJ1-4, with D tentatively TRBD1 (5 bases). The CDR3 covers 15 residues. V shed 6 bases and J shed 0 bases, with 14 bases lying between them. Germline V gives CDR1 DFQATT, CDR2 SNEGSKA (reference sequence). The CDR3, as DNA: TGCAGTGCCGCGACAGCCAGTGCAACTAATGAAAAACTGTTTTTT. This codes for CSAATASATNEKLFF.

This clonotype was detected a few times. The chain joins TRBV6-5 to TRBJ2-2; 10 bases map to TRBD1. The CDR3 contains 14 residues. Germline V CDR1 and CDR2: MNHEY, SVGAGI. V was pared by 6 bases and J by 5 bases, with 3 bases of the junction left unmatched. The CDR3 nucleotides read TGTGCCAGCAGGGGGACAGGGGCGACCGGGGAGCTGTTTTTT. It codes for CASRGTGATGELFF.

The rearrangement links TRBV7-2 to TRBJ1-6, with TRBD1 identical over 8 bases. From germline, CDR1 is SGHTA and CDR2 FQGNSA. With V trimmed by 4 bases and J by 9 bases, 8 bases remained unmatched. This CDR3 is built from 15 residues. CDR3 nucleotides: TGTGCCAGCAGCTCGAAAGGACAGGGAGGTTCACCCCTCCACTTT. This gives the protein CASSSKGQGGSPLHF. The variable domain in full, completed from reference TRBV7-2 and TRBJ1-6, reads GAGVSQSPSNKVTEKGKDVELRCDPISGHTALYWYRQSLGQGLEFLIYFQGNSAPDKSGLPSDRFSAERTGGSVSTLTIQRTQQEDSAVYLCASSSKGQGGSPLHFGNGTRLTVT.